Ten or more counts support the clone carrying this T cell receptor (beta chain). This entry comes from a study of regulatory T cells in long-lasting Graves disease. Both iRepertoire HTBI primers and Arm-PCR of CDR3 regions were used to build the TCR beta libraries. One entry per CDR3 protein results from TCRdb running MiXCR on the multiplex PCR reads. The sample includes about 460,000 distinct CDR3 sequences, 20% to 25% of them seen just once. Time point meaning: persistent/refractory GD, antithyroid drugs over 5 years with positive TRAb. PBMCs were the source of the RNA used for TCR sequencing. The source is a female donor with Graves disease. This material consisted of peripheral blood mononuclear cells (PBMCs), taken when the disease was refractory, from a patient treated with antithyroid drugs.

The CDR3 is CASSLGHQTYGYTF. The CDR3 DNA is TGTGCCAGCAGTCTGGGACACCAAACCTATGGCTACACCTTC. This rearrangement joins TRBV28 to TRBJ1-2; a possible D gene is TRBD1 (6 bases). The CDR3 length is 14 residues. The V and J ends lost 5 bases and 4 bases respectively, with 14 bases between them. CDR1 and CDR2 from the germline V gene are MDHEN and SYDVKM.